This entry describes one T cell receptor beta chain. Its antigen is currently unknown. The CDR3 consists of 15 residues. V was shortened by 6 bases and J by 4 bases, with 21 bases between the two germline ends. Germline CDR1 DFQATT, CDR2 SNEGSKA (reference sequence). This entry belongs to a study of CD8 T cells in ankylosing spondylitis. MiXCR, applied by TCRdb to the 5' RACE reads, yields one record per CDR3 protein. The sample includes about 400,000 distinct CDR3 sequences, 20% to 25% of them seen just once. Study findings and constraints: Relatively scarce in peripheral blood, disease-linked clones were CD8+. Within matched ankylosing spondylitis synovial fluid, disease-linked clones were reportedly significantly enriched. Roughly eight highly homologous variants made up a TCR beta motif that seemed to typify ankylosing spondylitis blood.

The V gene is TRBV20-1, the J gene TRBJ1-2; no reliable D call. Sequences were obtained from blood, either unsorted or a sorted T cell fraction (not recorded which). The receptor was derived from a male donor with ankylosing spondylitis. This CDR3 is CSAASGPDITYGYTF. As DNA, the CDR3 is TGCAGTGCCGCAAGTGGGCCTGACATCACCTATGGCTACACCTTC.